These 25 T cell receptor beta chains came from one sample sequenced in a study of OX40 agonist ivuxolimab in advanced cancers. Sequencing used immunoSEQ multiplex PCR; TCRdb keeps in-frame clones, though not all of them. The sample yields tens of thousands of clones, approximately 86% seen once. The sample was CD4+ or CD8+ T cells sorted from blood, taken in a trial of the OX40 agonist ivuxolimab. Source of these receptors: an adult with an advanced solid tumor such as melanoma, head and neck, liver or kidney cancer.

The chain joins TRBV9 to TRBJ2-5; maybe TRBD2 (6 bases). CDR1 and CDR2 (germline): SGDLS, YYNGEE. V was shortened by 1 base and J by 5 bases, with 15 bases between the two germline ends. The CDR3 is made up of 15 amino acids. The DNA of the CDR3 is TGTGCCAGCAGCGTAAACGGGGGTCCCGGGGAGACCCAGTACTTC. Translated: CASSVNGGPGETQYF.

This chain uses TRBV27 with TRBJ2-1; no clear D gene. The CDR3 spans 13 residues. Trimming removed 7 bases from V and 0 bases from J, with 7 bases in between. The V gene's germline CDR1 is MNHEY and CDR2 SMNVEV (reference sequence). The CDR3 DNA reads TGTGCCAGCACCGTTAGCTCCTACAATGAGCAGTTCTTC. As protein: CASTVSSYNEQFF.

The gene calls are TRBV27 and TRBJ2-7; D tentatively fits TRBD1 or TRBD2 (5 bases each). This CDR3 region has 13 residues. V lost 3 bases and J lost 9, with 15 bases in between. The germline V gene has CDR1 MNHEY and CDR2 SMNVEV (reference sequence). CDR3 DNA: TGTGCCAGCAGTTTGAACAGGTTACTAGGGCAGTACTTC. Translated: CASSLNRLLGQYF.

The chain links TRBV9 to TRBJ2-5; D remains unclear. V was pared by 0 bases and J by 5 bases, with 8 bases between. This CDR3 spans 13 amino acids. Germline V gene data show CDR1 as SGDLS and CDR2 as YYNGEE. The CDR3: CASSVGGGETQYF. The CDR3 nucleotides read TGTGCCAGCAGCGTAGGGGGTGGGGAGACCCAGTACTTC.

Within the sample, this clone is medium-sized. The CDR3 loop is CASREAENTEAFF. The DNA of the CDR3 is TGTGCCAGCAGAGAGGCAGAGAACACTGAAGCTTTCTTT. The V call is TRBV27, the J call TRBJ1-1; D not certain. Germline assignment: CDR1 MNHEY and CDR2 SMNVEV (reference sequence). The CDR3 length is 13 residues. Trimming took off 6 bases at V and 1 base at J, with 9 bases between the two ends.

This clone was counted a few times. V and J are TRBV15 and TRBJ1-4, with D possibly being TRBD1 (6 bases). The germline CDR1 and CDR2 sequences are LNHNV and YYDKDF (reference sequence). V lost 3 bases and J lost 7, with 12 bases in between. The length of the CDR3 is 14 residues. The CDR3: CATSSTGIGEKLFF. The CDR3 region has the DNA TGTGCCACCAGCAGTACAGGGATTGGTGAAAAACTGTTTTTT.

The chain joins TRBV2 to TRBJ1-2; TRBD1 agrees at 7 bases. Germline lookup yields CDR1 SNHLY and CDR2 FYNNEI. This CDR3 is 15 amino acids long. With 6 bases clipped from V and 4 bases from J, the junction kept 11 bases outside the gene matches. The CDR3 DNA is TGTGCCAGCAGCTCCCCCCTCGGGACAGCCTATGGCTACACCTTC. Its translation is CASSSPLGTAYGYTF.

V usage is TRBV27 and J usage is TRBJ1-1; no clear D gene. CDR1 is MNHEY and CDR2 is SMNVEV in the germline V gene (reference sequence). CDR3 size: 15 residues. Trimming took 7 bases from V and 1 from J, leaving 16 bases between them. CDR3 protein: CASIPSFDQNTEAFF. CDR3 DNA: TGTGCCAGCATTCCCAGTTTCGATCAGAACACTGAAGCTTTCTTT.

V is TRBV28 and J is TRBJ2-2, with a weak D call TRBD2 (6 bases). Per germline, CDR1 MDHEN and CDR2 SYDVKM. The germline V and J ends were trimmed by 11 bases and 1 base, with 17 bases remaining between them. The CDR3 contains 15 residues. CDR3: CAGRGGIVNTGELFF. The CDR3 DNA reads as TGTGCCGGGCGTGGCGGGATCGTGAACACCGGGGAGCTGTTTTTT.

This chain connects TRBV6-5 to TRBJ1-3, with 9 bases identical to TRBD1. The CDR3 has 15 amino acids. CDR1 and CDR2 (germline): MNHEY, SVGAGI. V shed 6 bases, J shed 3 bases, and the junction held 6 bases outside the gene matches. The CDR3 bases are TGTGCCAGCAGCCAATACAGGGGGCATGGAAACACCATATATTTT. It translates to CASSQYRGHGNTIYF.

V is TRBV18 and J is TRBJ2-3; D ambiguous. The V gene lost 5 bases and the J gene lost 2 bases, with 5 bases spanning the gap. CDR3 length equals 12 residues. Germline CDR1 is KGHSH and CDR2 is LQKENI. Here the CDR3 DNA reads TGTGCCAGCTCAACTAACACAGATACGCAGTATTTT. Translated: CASSTNTDTQYF.

V is TRBV5-1 and J is TRBJ2-7; D is perhaps TRBD2 (5 bases). The length of the CDR3 is 14 residues. Germline CDR1 reads SGHRS; CDR2 reads YFSETQ. Trimming stripped 0 bases from V and 3 bases from J, with 10 bases between. CDR3 DNA sequence: TGCGCCAGCAGCTTGGCTGACGGGGACTACGAGCAGTACTTC. It codes for CASSLADGDYEQYF.

On this clone itself: Additional DNA sequences in this sample encode the identical CDR3. The V gene is TRBV18, the J gene TRBJ2-7; 9 bases are shared with TRBD1. J gave up 5 bases and V 1 base, and 12 bases lay outside the gene matches. This CDR3 is built from 17 residues. Germline V gives CDR1 KGHSH, CDR2 LQKENI. CDR3 nucleotides: TGTGCCAGCTCACCACGTCTATTCCGACAGGGGGAGAACGAGCAGTACTTC. This codes for CASSPRLFRQGENEQYF.

This chain connects TRBV9 to TRBJ1-2, with D possibly TRBD1 on 5 matching bases. CDR3 length equals 15 residues. Germline lookup yields CDR1 SGDLS and CDR2 YYNGEE. Deletions cut 2 bases from V and 4 bases from J, with 15 bases between. The CDR3 here is CASSVVGDGAYGYTF. The CDR3 DNA reads TGTGCCAGCAGCGTGGTGGGGGACGGAGCCTATGGCTACACCTTC.

As DNA, the CDR3 is TGCAGCGTTGAAGGGACAGTGCAATACGAGCAGTACTTC. This sequence encodes CSVEGTVQYEQYF. The chain employs TRBV29-1 and TRBJ2-7, with TRBD1 as a possible D gene (6 bases). Per the germline V gene, CDR1 is SQVTM and CDR2 is ANQGSEA. This CDR3 is 13 amino acids long. The ends were cut back, 1 base at V and 4 bases at J, with 11 bases in the middle.

This clone was seen a handful of times. This chain links TRBV7-6 with TRBJ2-7; no definite D call. CDR1 SGHVS and CDR2 FNYEAQ come from the germline V gene. CDR3 size: 14 residues. V was pared by 0 bases and J by 1 base, with 7 bases between. In nucleotides, the CDR3 is TGTGCCAGCAGCTTAGCGTACGGGTCCTACGAGCAGTACTTC. Amino acid sequence: CASSLAYGSYEQYF. The variable domain in full, completed from reference TRBV7-6 and TRBJ2-7, reads GAGVSQSPRYKVTKRGQDVALRCDPISGHVSLYWYRQALGQGPEFLTYFNYEAQQDKSGLPNDRFSAERPEGSISTLTIQRTEQRDSAMYRCASSLAYGSYEQYFGPGTRLTVT.

The chain links TRBV13 to TRBJ1-2; 8 nucleotides align to TRBD1. The CDR3 covers 15 residues. V shed 4 bases, J shed 5 bases, and the junction held 9 bases outside the gene matches. Germline CDR1 PRHDT, CDR2 FYEKMQ (reference sequence). The CDR3 is CASSYSQGEEYGYTF. The CDR3 bases are TGTGCCAGCAGCTACTCACAGGGGGAGGAGTATGGCTACACCTTC.

This clone is hyperexpanded in the sample. The sample holds other DNA sequences that translate to the same CDR3. The CDR3 here is CATSRAPGLATYEQYF. In nucleotides, the CDR3 is TGTGCCACCAGCAGAGCACCGGGACTAGCTACCTACGAGCAGTACTTC. The chain links TRBV15 to TRBJ2-7, with 9 bases lining up with TRBD2. Looked up from germline, CDR1 is LNHNV and CDR2 is YYDKDF (reference sequence). This CDR3 has 16 amino acids. V dropped 1 base and J dropped 2; count of bases not matched to a gene: 6. The full variable domain, rest sourced from reference TRBV15 and TRBJ2-7, is DAMVIQNPRYQVTQFGKPVTLSCSQTLNHNVMYWYQQKSSQAPKLLFHYYDKDFNNEADTPDNFQSRRPNTSFCFLDIRSPGLGDTAMYLCATSRAPGLATYEQYFGPGTRLTVT.

The V call is TRBV30, the J call TRBJ2-5; D might be TRBD1 or TRBD2, each matching 5 bases. Germline V gene data show CDR1 as GTSNPN and CDR2 as SVGIG (reference sequence). V was clipped by 4 bases and J by 0 bases, with 12 bases between them. The CDR3 has 14 amino acids. CDR3 amino acids: CAWTPGTNQETQYF. CDR3 sequence (DNA): TGTGCCTGGACCCCGGGGACCAACCAAGAGACCCAGTACTTC.

The genes are TRBV19 and TRBJ2-5; TRBD1 matches at 9 bases. This CDR3 region has 14 residues. CDR1 is LNHDA and CDR2 is SQIVND in the germline V gene (reference sequence). V dropped 6 bases and J dropped 0; count of bases not matched to a gene: 2. The CDR3 region has the DNA TGTGCCAGTAGGCGGGACAGGGACCAAGAGACCCAGTACTTC. It encodes CASRRDRDQETQYF.

In this sample, this clone is medium-sized (0.01 to 0.1%). J is TRBJ1-5 and V is TRBV6-1; 7 bases agree with TRBD1. J was trimmed by 4 bases and V by 5 bases; bases with no gene match: 5. CDR3 length equals 14 residues. Germline V gives CDR1 MNHNS, CDR2 SASEGT. This CDR3 is CASSTGQKNQPQHF. CDR3 sequence (DNA): TGTGCCAGCAGTACGGGACAGAAAAATCAGCCCCAGCATTTT.

The V call is TRBV12-5, the J call TRBJ2-5; D ambiguous. V was clipped by 3 bases and J by 5 bases, with 13 bases between them. The CDR3 loop spans 14 amino acids. From germline, CDR1 is LGHNT and CDR2 FRNRAP. As DNA, the CDR3 is TGTGCTAGTGGTTTAGGAACCAGACGGGAGACCCAGTACTTC. Amino acid sequence: CASGLGTRRETQYF.

This clone was observed a few times. This rearrangement joins TRBV13 to TRBJ2-7; D uncertain. The germline gives CDR1 PRHDT, CDR2 FYEKMQ (reference sequence). This CDR3 is built from 13 residues. Trimming left V 6 bases short and J 4 bases short, with 13 bases between. As DNA, the CDR3 is TGTGCCAGCAGTGATTACATGAGATACGAGCAGTACTTC. It codes for CASSDYMRYEQYF.

The chain joins TRBV4-1 to TRBJ2-2, with 7 nucleotides matching TRBD2. This CDR3 region has 16 residues. V shed 1 base, J shed 4 bases, and the junction held 6 bases outside the gene matches. Germline V gives CDR1 MGHRA, CDR2 YSYEKL. DNA for the CDR3: TGCGCCAGCAGCCAAGTTGCGGGAGAAATCACCGGGGAGCTGTTTTTT. Translated: CASSQVAGEITGELFF.

The J gene is TRBJ2-2, the V gene TRBV7-6; D may be TRBD1 (6 bases). V gave up 6 bases and J gave up 2 bases, with 16 bases separating them. The length of the CDR3 is 16 residues. The V gene's germline CDR1 is SGHVS and CDR2 FNYEAQ. CDR3 nucleotide sequence: TGTGCCAGCAGGAGGGCCGGGACAAGTAACACCGGGGAGCTGTTTTTT. Amino acid sequence: CASRRAGTSNTGELFF.